Following are 8 T cell receptor beta chains from one sample sequenced in a study of blood T cell repertoires in COVID-19. Using immunoSEQ multiplex PCR, the repertoire was profiled, and TCRdb retains in-frame clones only, with some absent. The profile shows over 150,000 clones, more than 75% of them singletons. Source material: peripheral blood. Every receptor here comes from a woman aged 70-85 years with COVID-19, enrolled during active disease.

The rearrangement links TRBV7-9 to TRBJ1-2; D is possibly TRBD1 (5 bases). The CDR3 is 15 amino acids. Between the trimmed V and J ends, which lost 1 base and 0 bases, there was a span of 9 bases. CDR1 and CDR2 (germline): SEHNR, FQNEAQ (reference sequence). CDR3: CASSLGTPANYGYTF. CDR3 DNA: TGTGCCAGCAGCTTAGGGACACCAGCTAACTATGGCTACACCTTC.

This sequence joins TRBV18 and TRBJ2-7, with 11 bases identical to TRBD2. Germline-derived CDR1 and CDR2 are KGHSH and LQKENI. The V segment lost 4 bases and the J segment 2 bases; nucleotides outside the gene matches: 4. CDR3 size: 15 residues. CDR3 residues: CASSRTSGGTYEQYF. CDR3 nucleotides: TGTGCCAGCTCACGCACTAGCGGGGGCACCTACGAGCAGTACTTC.

This clone has a single count. This rearrangement joins TRBV6-5 to TRBJ1-2; 8 nucleotides line up with TRBD1. The CDR3 is 13 amino acids. The germline gives CDR1 MNHEY, CDR2 SVGAGI. V dropped 5 bases and J dropped 8; count of bases not matched to a gene: 7. CDR3 in amino acids: CASSPSDRAGYTF. For the CDR3, the DNA is TGTGCCAGCAGTCCCTCGGACAGGGCAGGCTACACCTTC.

This clone appeared a single time. V is TRBV29-1 and J is TRBJ2-5, with D perhaps TRBD1 (7 bases). CDR1 and CDR2 (germline): SQVTM, ANQGSEA. There are 13 residues in the CDR3. The ends were cut back, 6 bases at V and 5 bases at J, with 16 bases in the middle. The chain's CDR3 is CSVREGAGETQYF. CDR3 nucleotide sequence: TGCAGCGTCCGCGAGGGGGCGGGGGAGACCCAGTACTTC.

This clone was observed a handful of times. The chain links TRBV24-1 to TRBJ2-2; D may be TRBD1 (6 bases). Looked up from germline, CDR1 is KGHDR and CDR2 is SFDVKD. This CDR3 contains 14 residues. Trimming pared 9 bases from V and 1 base from J, leaving 11 bases between. CDR3 sequence (DNA): TGTGCCACCTGTAAGGGGGAGAACACCGGGGAGCTGTTTTTT. Translated: CATCKGENTGELFF.

V is TRBV9 and J is TRBJ2-1; TRBD2 agrees at 7 bases. Trimming took 3 bases from V and 4 from J; bases not matched to a gene: 10. CDR1 and CDR2 (germline): SGDLS, YYNGEE. The CDR3 totals 16 residues. CDR3 coding DNA: TGTGCCAGCAGCGCGAACGGGGGGAGACATTACAATGAGCAGTTCTTC. Translating it yields CASSANGGRHYNEQFF.

The chain uses TRBV28 and TRBJ1-4, with 8 bases matching TRBD1. The CDR3 sequence is 15 residues long. After removal of 8 bases from V and 9 bases from J, the junction contained 14 bases not matched to a gene. The V gene's germline CDR1 is MDHEN and CDR2 SYDVKM. The CDR3 DNA sequence: TGTGCCAGCGTAACCCAGCGGACAGGGTTGAAAAAACTGTTTTTT. Its protein is CASVTQRTGLKKLFF.

The chain uses TRBV19 and TRBJ1-4; weak D call: TRBD1 (5 bases). Looked up from germline, CDR1 is LNHDA and CDR2 is SQIVND (reference sequence). This CDR3 has 16 residues. V lost 6 bases and J lost 2, with 16 bases in between. CDR3 region: CASSLRGRGTNEKLFF. The CDR3 DNA reads as TGTGCCAGTAGCCTTCGGGGGAGGGGTACTAATGAAAAACTGTTTTTT.